This T cell receptor beta chain was found in a study of memory CD4+ T cells and cytomegalovirus serostatus. Germline V CDR1 and CDR2: KGHSH, LQKENI. V was trimmed by 0 bases and J by 5 bases, leaving 6 bases between them. CDR3 length: 13 residues. Assay used: immunoSEQ multiplex PCR; TCRdb lists only in-frame clones, some missing. The data contain 52,000 or so clones, 82% of them singletons. The sort gate was single viable CD3+CD4+CD8-CD45RO+ cells for memory CD4+ T cells. This sequence originates from an adult in good health and CMV-seronegative. The sequencing sample was made of memory CD4+ T cells from blood. This chain links TRBV18 with TRBJ2-3; tentative D call: TRBD2 (6 bases). This chain's CDR3 is CASSPPTRDTQYF. The CDR3 DNA reads TGTGCCAGCTCACCACCGACTAGAGATACGCAGTATTTT.